This is a list of T cell receptor beta chains from one sample in a study of control samples from healthy donors and cancer patients. TCRdb's table, derived via immunoSEQ multiplex PCR, lists solely in-frame clones and lacks some. The table records about 73,000 clones, over 85% of them present only once. The sequencing sample was made of PBMCs. The source is a man in his sixties with lung cancer. CDR3s include the opening cysteine and the closing phenylalanine or tryptophan. A D gene is named only where the DNA matches it firmly. The size entry is marked missing in some rows and otherwise reads once, few, many or a size class.

J gene | V gene | clone size | D gene | CDR3 DNA | CDR3 protein
TRBJ2-5 | TRBV5-6 | NA | TRBD2 | TGTGCCAGCACCTTTAGCGGGGCTGATCAAGAGACCCAGTACTTC | CASTFSGADQETQYF
TRBJ1-1 | TRBV6-5 | once | NA | TGTGCCAGCCGGCAGAACACTGAAGCTTTCTTT | CASRQNTEAFF
TRBJ2-7 | TRBV7-2 | NA | NA | TGTGCCAGCAGCCCAGCGAGGGTCTACGAGCAGTACTTC | CASSPARVYEQYF
TRBJ2-1 | TRBV6-5 | NA | NA | TGTGCCAGCAGACCGGACAGCCCTTCGGACGAGCAGTTCTTC | CASRPDSPSDEQFF
TRBJ1-3 | TRBV18 | NA | NA | TGTGCCAGCTCACCCGACAACTCTGGAAACACCATATATTTT | CASSPDNSGNTIYF
TRBJ1-1 | TRBV6-1 | NA | NA | TGTGCCAGCAGTGCCACGACAGCGAGTCGGAACACTGAAGCTTTCTTT | CASSATTASRNTEAFF
TRBJ1-1 | TRBV30 | NA | NA | TGTGCCTCCAAAAACCCGCGCCAGGGTTTTACTTTCTTT | CASKNPRQGFTFF
TRBJ2-5 | TRBV24-1 | NA | TRBD1 | TGTGCCACCAGTGACCCCGGACAGGGGAGGGAGACCCAGTACTTC | CATSDPGQGRETQYF
TRBJ1-4 | TRBV14 | NA | NA | TGTGCCAGCAGCCAACGGCTCTCTAATGAAAAACTGTTTTTT | CASSQRLSNEKLFF
TRBJ1-2 | TRBV5-6 | once | TRBD1 | TGTGCCAGCAGCAACCGGGACAGGGACTATGGCTACACCTTC | CASSNRDRDYGYTF
TRBJ2-2 | TRBV7-3 | NA | NA | TGTGCCAGCAGCTTACCGAACACCGGGGAGCTGTTTTTT | CASSLPNTGELFF
TRBJ1-4 | TRBV6-6 | NA | NA | TGTGCCAGCAGTTCCCAAAAGGCTGAAAAACTGTTTTTT | CASSSQKAEKLFF
TRBJ2-5 | TRBV10-3 | NA | TRBD1 | TGTGCCATCAGGGGGACAGGGGGCATGGAGACCCAGTACTTC | CAIRGTGGMETQYF
TRBJ1-2 | TRBV29-1 | NA | TRBD1 | TGCAGCGCCGCAACCGGGACAGGGGTTGGAGGCTACACCTTC | CSAATGTGVGGYTF
TRBJ2-7 | TRBV6-5 | NA | TRBD1 | TGTGCCAGCAGGGGACAGGGGGGAAGCTACGAGCAGTACTTC | CASRGQGGSYEQYF
TRBJ1-3 | TRBV10-3 | once | NA | TGTGCCATCAGTGATCCCCCCCAGACCGGAACCTCTGGAAACACCATATATTTT | CAISDPPQTGTSGNTIYF
TRBJ1-5 | TRBV30 | NA | TRBD1 | TGTGCCTGGAGTGAGGGGGCAGGACTCCAGCCCCAGCATTTT | CAWSEGAGLQPQHF
TRBJ1-2 | TRBV7-8 | NA | TRBD1 | TGTGCCAGCAGCTTAAATAGAGACAGGGAAGGCTACACCTTC | CASSLNRDREGYTF
TRBJ2-3 | TRBV5-1 | NA | NA | TGCGCCAGCAGCTTGGTTGGCAGGGATGATACGCAGTATTTT | CASSLVGRDDTQYF
TRBJ2-1 | TRBV7-3 | NA | NA | TGTGCCAGCAGCTCAGCCCCACTAGCCCCCCTTTCCTACAATGAGCAGTTCTTC | CASSSAPLAPLSYNEQFF
TRBJ2-2 | TRBV24-1 | NA | NA | TGTGCCACCAGTGTGGACACCGGGGAGCTGTTTTTT | CATSVDTGELFF
TRBJ1-1 | TRBV6-5 | NA | TRBD1 | TGTGCCAGCAGATACCAGGGGGGTACTGAAGCTTTCTTT | CASRYQGGTEAFF
TRBJ2-3 | TRBV3-1/TRBV3-2 | NA | NA | TGTGCCAGCAGCCAAGCAGGCAGTTGGGGGCCAGATACGCAGTATTTT | CASSQAGSWGPDTQYF
TRBJ1-6 | TRBV11-3 | NA | NA | TGTGCCAGCAGCAGGGGGGGGGACCAGAAAAATTCACCCCTCCACTTT | CASSRGGDQKNSPLHF
TRBJ1-1 | TRBV4-1 | NA | NA | TGCGCCAGCAGCCAAGACACATCGGCGCGGGCTTTCTTT | CASSQDTSARAFF
TRBJ1-5 | TRBV2 | NA | NA | TGTGCCAGCAGTCTGACTGGTAGCAATCAGCCCCAGCATTTT | CASSLTGSNQPQHF
TRBJ2-1 | TRBV27 | NA | NA | TGTGCCAGCAGTTTGTCCGGGACATCGTCCTACAATGAGCAGTTCTTC | CASSLSGTSSYNEQFF
TRBJ1-1 | TRBV11-1 | NA | TRBD1 | TGTGCCAGCAGCTTTTACAGGGGTAGCACTGAAGCTTTCTTT | CASSFYRGSTEAFF
TRBJ2-7 | TRBV19 | NA | TRBD2 | TGTGCCAGTAGTATGGGGAGGGCCAACCTCTACGAGCAGTACTTC | CASSMGRANLYEQYF
TRBJ1-1 | TRBV11-1 | NA | NA | TGTGCCAGCAGCTTATTAAACACAGAAACTAACACTGAAGCTTTCTTT | CASSLLNTETNTEAFF
TRBJ2-7 | TRBV6-6 | NA | NA | TGTGCCAGCAGTCCCCGGACGGGTAGGGGCAACGAGCAGTACTTC | CASSPRTGRGNEQYF
TRBJ2-2 | TRBV18 | once | NA | TGTGCCAGCCCCGGGGAGTGGAACACCGGGGAGCTGTTTTTT | CASPGEWNTGELFF
TRBJ2-5 | TRBV2 | NA | NA | TGTGCCAGCAGCTCTGACAGAAAACCCCAAGAGACCCAGTACTTC | CASSSDRKPQETQYF